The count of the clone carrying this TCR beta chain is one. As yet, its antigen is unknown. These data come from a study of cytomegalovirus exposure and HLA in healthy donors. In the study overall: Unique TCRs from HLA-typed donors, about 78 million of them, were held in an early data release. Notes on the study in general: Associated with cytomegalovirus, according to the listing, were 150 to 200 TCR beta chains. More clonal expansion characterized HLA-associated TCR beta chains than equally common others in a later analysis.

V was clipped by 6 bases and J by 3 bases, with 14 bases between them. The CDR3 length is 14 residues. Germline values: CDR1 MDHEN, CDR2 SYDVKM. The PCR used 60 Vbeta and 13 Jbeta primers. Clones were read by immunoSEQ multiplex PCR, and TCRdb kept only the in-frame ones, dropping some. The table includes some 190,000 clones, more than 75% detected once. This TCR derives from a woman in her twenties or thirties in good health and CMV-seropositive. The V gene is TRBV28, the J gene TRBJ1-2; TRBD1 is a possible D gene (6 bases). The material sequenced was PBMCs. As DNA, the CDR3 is TGTGCCAGCAGCCTACAGGGTTCCTACTATGGCTACACCTTC. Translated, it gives CASSLQGSYYGYTF.